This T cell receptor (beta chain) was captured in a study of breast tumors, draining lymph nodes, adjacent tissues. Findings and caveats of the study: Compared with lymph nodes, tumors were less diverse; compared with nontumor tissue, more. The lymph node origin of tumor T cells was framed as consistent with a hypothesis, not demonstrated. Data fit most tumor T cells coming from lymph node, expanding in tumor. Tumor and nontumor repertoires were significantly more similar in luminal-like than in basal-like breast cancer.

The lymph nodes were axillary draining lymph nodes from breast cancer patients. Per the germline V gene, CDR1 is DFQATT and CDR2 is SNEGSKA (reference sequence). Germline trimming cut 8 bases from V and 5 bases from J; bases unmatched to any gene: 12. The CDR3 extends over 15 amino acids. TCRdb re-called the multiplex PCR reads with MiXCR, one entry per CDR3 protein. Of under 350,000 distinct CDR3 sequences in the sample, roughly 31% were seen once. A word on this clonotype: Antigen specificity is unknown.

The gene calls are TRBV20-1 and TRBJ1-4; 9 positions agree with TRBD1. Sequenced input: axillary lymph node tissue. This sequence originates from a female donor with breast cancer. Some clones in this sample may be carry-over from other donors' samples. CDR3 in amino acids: CSSGTGQRWNEKLFF. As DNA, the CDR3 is TGCAGTTCCGGGACAGGGCAGAGGTGGAATGAAAAACTGTTTTTT.